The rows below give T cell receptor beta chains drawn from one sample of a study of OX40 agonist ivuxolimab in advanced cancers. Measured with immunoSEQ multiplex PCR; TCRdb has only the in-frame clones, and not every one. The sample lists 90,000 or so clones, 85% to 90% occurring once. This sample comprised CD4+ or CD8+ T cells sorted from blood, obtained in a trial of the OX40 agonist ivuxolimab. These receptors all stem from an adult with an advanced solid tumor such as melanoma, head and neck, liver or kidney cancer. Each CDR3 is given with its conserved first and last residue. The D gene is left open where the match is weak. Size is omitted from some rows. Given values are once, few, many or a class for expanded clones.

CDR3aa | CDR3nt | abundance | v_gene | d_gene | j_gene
CASSQDNFGTGGSGYTF | TGTGCCAGCAGCCAAGATAACTTTGGGACAGGGGGCTCTGGCTACACCTTC | NA | TRBV4-2 | TRBD1 | TRBJ1-2
CASSLRDGNEKLFF | TGTGCCAGCTCACTCCGGGACGGAAATGAAAAACTGTTTTTT | NA | TRBV18 | NA | TRBJ1-4
CASSQVSIQLNTGELFF | TGTGCCAGCAGCCAAGTATCCATCCAGCTGAACACCGGGGAGCTGTTTTTT | NA | TRBV14 | NA | TRBJ2-2
CASSFDQGLRETQYF | TGTGCCAGCAGCTTCGATCAGGGTTTGCGGGAGACCCAGTACTTC | once | TRBV7-8 | NA | TRBJ2-5
CASSFGRGATNEKLFF | TGTGCCAGCAGCTTCGGACGAGGGGCAACTAATGAAAAACTGTTTTTT | NA | TRBV7-9 | NA | TRBJ1-4
CASSQDDRAVNTEAFF | TGTGCCAGCAGCCAGGACGATAGGGCGGTGAACACTGAAGCTTTCTTT | NA | TRBV7-8 | NA | TRBJ1-1
CASSFLAAGDTQYF | TGTGCCAGCAGTTTTTTGGCGGCAGGTGATACGCAGTATTTT | NA | TRBV27 | NA | TRBJ2-3
CASSIWGAQNGYTF | TGTGCCAGTAGTATATGGGGGGCGCAGAATGGCTACACCTTC | NA | TRBV19 | NA | TRBJ1-2
CASSLPGGRTEAFF | TGCGCCAGCAGCCTACCAGGGGGCCGCACTGAAGCTTTCTTT | NA | TRBV4-3 | TRBD1 | TRBJ1-1
CASSLIGLATDEQYF | TGTGCCAGCAGCTTGATCGGACTAGCGACAGACGAGCAGTACTTC | NA | TRBV7-9 | TRBD2 | TRBJ2-7
CAWSVDTLNTEAFF | TGTGCCTGGAGTGTCGACACCTTGAACACTGAAGCTTTCTTT | NA | TRBV30 | NA | TRBJ1-1
CASSWTSSTNTGELFF | TGTGCCAGCAGCTGGACCTCTAGCACCAACACCGGGGAGCTGTTTTTT | NA | TRBV7-9 | NA | TRBJ2-2
CAWGPARGRQETQYF | TGTGCCTGGGGACCGGCCAGGGGTAGGCAAGAGACCCAGTACTTC | NA | TRBV30 | NA | TRBJ2-5
CASRPGTETYEQYF | TGTGCCAGCAGACCCGGGACCGAGACCTACGAGCAGTACTTC | NA | TRBV28 | NA | TRBJ2-7
CASSFGRTVYEQYF | TGTGCCAGCAGCTTTGGGCGGACAGTCTACGAGCAGTACTTC | NA | TRBV7-3 | NA | TRBJ2-7
CASSFGHGVYGYTF | TGTGCCAGCAGCTTCGGACACGGGGTCTATGGCTACACCTTC | NA | TRBV7-8 | NA | TRBJ1-2
CASSWRRGGDTEAFF | TGTGCCAGCAGCTGGCGGCGGGGAGGGGACACTGAAGCTTTCTTT | NA | TRBV7-2 | NA | TRBJ1-1
CASIGGLTEAFF | TGTGCCAGTATTGGGGGGCTCACTGAAGCTTTCTTT | few | TRBV19 | NA | TRBJ1-1
CASSWGGRADSNQPQHF | TGTGCCAGCAGCTGGGGAGGAAGGGCGGATAGCAATCAGCCCCAGCATTTT | once | TRBV5-4 | NA | TRBJ1-5
CASSLSNGAGNGYEQYF | TGTGCCAGCAGTTTATCGAACGGAGCGGGAAATGGCTACGAGCAGTACTTC | NA | TRBV28 | TRBD2 | TRBJ2-7
CASRAPQGGLYEQYF | TGTGCCAGCAGGGCCCCACAGGGAGGTTTGTACGAGCAGTACTTC | NA | TRBV6-5 | NA | TRBJ2-7
CASSDGPMNTEAFF | TGTGCCAGCAGCGACGGACCGATGAACACTGAAGCTTTCTTT | NA | TRBV7-3 | NA | TRBJ1-1